This T cell receptor (beta chain) emerged from a study of blood T cell repertoires in COVID-19. Study in general: The samples span acute and convalescent COVID-19 from the United States, Italy and Spain.

V shed 5 bases and J shed 1 base, with 8 bases lying between them. The CDR3 extends over 13 amino acids. Germline V CDR1 and CDR2: LNHDA, SQIVND (reference sequence). The repertoire was sequenced with immunoSEQ multiplex PCR; TCRdb's copy has only in-frame clones and lacks some. The sample records under 150,000 clones, around four fifths being singletons. The V and J genes are TRBV19 and TRBJ2-5; maybe TRBD1 (5 bases). The specimen sequenced was peripheral blood. This sequence originates from a man older than 75 with acute or convalescent COVID-19. The CDR3 DNA reads as TGTGCCAGTAGTCGACAGATCCAAGAGACCCAGTACTTC. This translates into CASSRQIQETQYF.